This T cell receptor beta chain was retrieved from a study of chemoradiotherapy in HPV16-positive cancers. About this clone: Its antigen is still unknown.

Deletions cut 0 bases from V and 3 bases from J, with 11 bases between. Looked up from germline, CDR1 is SGHNT and CDR2 is YYREEE (reference sequence). The CDR3 is 15 amino acids. TCRdb keeps only in-frame clones here, not all; method: immunoSEQ multiplex PCR. The top ten hold approximately 23% of the sample, which has around 25,000 clones, around 90% seen once. Findings and caveats of the study: Functional assays defining HPV-specific T cells used only two HPV16-positive patients.

The sample was blood, taken from a patient who underwent chemoradiotherapy. This TCR came from a human donor with HPV-associated anogenital cancer. The chain employs TRBV5-4 and TRBJ2-3; weak D call: TRBD2 (6 bases). The CDR3 sequence: CASSLGASETDTQYF. Here the CDR3 DNA reads TGTGCCAGCAGCTTGGGTGCTAGCGAAACAGATACGCAGTATTTT.